The clone carrying this T cell receptor (beta chain) was detected many times. What it recognizes is unknown. The data stem from a study of early T cells in non-severe SARS-CoV-2 infection. The CDR3 has 14 amino acids. V was pared by 0 bases and J by 8 bases, with 5 bases of the junction left unmatched. CDR1 and CDR2 (germline): SGHRS, YFSETQ. TCRdb analysed the 5' RACE reads with MiXCR anew, one entry per CDR3 protein. Of just over 95,000 distinct CDR3 sequences listed, approximately 11% are singletons. Study-level findings and limits: VDJdb-based matching was biased toward anti-spike CD8 responses and missed private and CD4 specificities.

This chain links TRBV5-1 with TRBJ2-1; 7 nucleotides agree with TRBD1. The TCR was taken from an adult who was a healthcare worker with PCR-confirmed SARS-CoV-2 infection or an uninfected control (not recorded which). This specimen consisted of whole blood, obtained at baseline. The CDR3 DNA is TGCGCCAGCAGCTTGGGGACAGGTATAGATGAGCAGTTCTTC. Its protein is CASSLGTGIDEQFF.